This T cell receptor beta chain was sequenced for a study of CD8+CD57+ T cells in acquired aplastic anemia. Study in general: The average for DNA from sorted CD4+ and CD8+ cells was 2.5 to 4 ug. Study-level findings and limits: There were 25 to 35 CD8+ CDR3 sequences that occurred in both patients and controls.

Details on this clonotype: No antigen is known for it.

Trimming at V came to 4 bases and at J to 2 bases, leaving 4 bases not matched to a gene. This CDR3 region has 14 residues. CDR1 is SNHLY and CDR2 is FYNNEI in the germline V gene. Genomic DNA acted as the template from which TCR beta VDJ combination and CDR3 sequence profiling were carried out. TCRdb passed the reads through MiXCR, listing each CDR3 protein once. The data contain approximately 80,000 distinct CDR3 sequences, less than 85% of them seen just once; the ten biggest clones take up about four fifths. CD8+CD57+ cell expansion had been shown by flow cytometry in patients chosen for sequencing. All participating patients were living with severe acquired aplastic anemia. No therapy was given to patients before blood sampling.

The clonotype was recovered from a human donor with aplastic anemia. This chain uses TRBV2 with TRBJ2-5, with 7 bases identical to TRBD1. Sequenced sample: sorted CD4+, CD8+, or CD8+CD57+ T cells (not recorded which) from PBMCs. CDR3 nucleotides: TGTGCCAGCAGTGGGGGACAGCCACAAGAGACCCAGTACTTC. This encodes CASSGGQPQETQYF.